These 6 T cell receptor beta chains share one sample of origin, sequenced in a study of somatic mutations in cytotoxic T cells in rheumatoid arthritis. Only in-frame clones appear in the TCRdb table, and some are missing; sequencing was by immunoSEQ multiplex PCR. The table has around 16,000 clones, 70% to 75% seen once. The sequencing input was CD8+ T cells sorted from blood. These receptors all stem from an adult with rheumatoid arthritis.

The chain carries TRBV4-2 and TRBJ1-6, with no clear D. CDR1 LGHNA and CDR2 YNFKEQ come from the germline V gene. The ends were cut back, 0 bases at V and 7 bases at J, with 13 bases in the middle. The CDR3 covers 16 residues. In DNA form, the CDR3 reads TGTGCCAGCAGCCAAGATACTCCGGACTCAAATTCACCCCTCCACTTT. Its protein is CASSQDTPDSNSPLHF.

This clone was observed a few times. The chain uses TRBV7-2 and TRBJ2-7; D gene unclear. Trimming removed 3 bases at V and 2 bases at J, with 14 bases between. CDR3 length: 15 residues. Germline CDR1 SGHTA, CDR2 FQGNSA. The chain's CDR3 is CASSLEPSETYEQYF. CDR3 sequence (DNA): TGTGCCAGCAGCTTGGAGCCCAGCGAGACCTACGAGCAGTACTTC.

The chain recombines TRBV15 with TRBJ1-1; the D gene is possibly TRBD1 (5 bases). The CDR3 has 12 amino acids. Trimming removed 5 bases from V and 8 bases from J, with 12 bases in between. Germline V gene lookup returns CDR1 LNHNV and CDR2 YYDKDF (reference sequence). Written as DNA, the CDR3 is TGTGCCACCAGCGTGGGGGGTCTAGAAGCTTTCTTT. Protein sequence: CATSVGGLEAFF.

The V and J genes are TRBV6-4 and TRBJ2-1; a weak D match, TRBD2 (5 bases). This CDR3 region has 15 residues. Germline V CDR1 and CDR2: MRHNA, SNTAGT. Trimming shortened V by 10 bases and J by 2 bases, and 18 bases separated the two germline ends. The CDR3: CATTKSSGAYNEQFF. CDR3 nucleotides: TGTGCCACCACAAAGTCCTCCGGGGCCTACAATGAGCAGTTCTTC.

This clone was observed a few times. The chain couples TRBV20-1 to TRBJ1-2, with D hard to call. Trimming shortened V by 0 bases and J by 9 bases, and 5 bases separated the two germline ends. Germline V lookup: CDR1 DFQATT, CDR2 SNEGSKA (reference sequence). The CDR3 extends over 10 amino acids. The CDR3 DNA is TGCAGTGCTAGAGATCTTAGCTACACCTTC. Encoded protein: CSARDLSYTF.

Only a few counts were recorded for this clone. The V gene is TRBV7-9, the J gene TRBJ2-7; D remains unclear. Trimming left V 5 bases short and J 2 bases short, with 10 bases between. This CDR3 is built from 13 residues. Per the germline V gene, CDR1 is SEHNR and CDR2 is FQNEAQ (reference sequence). The CDR3: CASSPTGAYEQYF. CDR3 sequence (DNA): TGTGCCAGCAGCCCCACCGGAGCCTACGAGCAGTACTTC.